This TCR beta chain was found in a study of immune heterogeneity within non-small cell lung tumors. Multiplex PCR relied on 32 V and 13 J primers to amplify TCR beta CDR3. TCRdb independently ran MiXCR on the multiplex PCR reads; one entry per CDR3 protein. This table holds 10,000 to 15,000 distinct CDR3 sequences, roughly 22% found once. This clonotype appeared a few times. What it binds is not known. Notes on the study in general: Some T-cell receptor beta clonotypes occurred at high frequency. These high-frequency clonotypes were largely distinct between individual patients.

Template input, which was bulk tumor genomic DNA, totaled roughly 540 ng per sample. In surgery, several biopsies were collected from each primary tumor at widely spaced sites. Patients had untreated, newly diagnosed non-small cell lung cancer and underwent curative surgery. Patients newly diagnosed with non-small cell lung cancer and having curative-intent surgery served as donors. Looked up from germline, CDR1 is SEHNR and CDR2 is FQNEAQ (reference sequence). Trimming removed 4 bases from V and 2 bases from J, with 15 bases in between. This CDR3 is 15 amino acids long. The chain combines TRBV7-9 with TRBJ2-7, with a tentative D call TRBD1 (6 bases). The source of this sequence is a man aged 55 to 69 with non-small cell lung cancer. The specimen was lung tumor tissue. DNA for the CDR3: TGTGCCAGCAGCTCGACAGGCTATAAGGCCTACGAGCAGTACTTC. This encodes CASSSTGYKAYEQYF.